The 27 T cell receptor beta chains listed next were all sequenced from one sample in a study of Ad26.COV2.S vaccination and SARS-CoV-2 variants. Regarding treatment: over 15 received Ad26.COV2.S at low or high dose, single or two shots; 5 received placebo; per-sample allocation not given. Day 63 after the first injection of vaccine or placebo was the sampling time. Sequencing used immunoSEQ multiplex PCR; TCRdb keeps in-frame clones, though not all of them. Of some 500,000 clones listed, nearly 90% are singletons. The specimen was peripheral blood, collected in a trial of Ad26.COV2.S vaccine versus placebo. The receptor source for this set is a person aged 18-60 years who received the Ad26.COV2.S COVID-19 vaccine or a placebo.

The rearrangement joins TRBV28 to TRBJ1-1; TRBD1 might be the D (6 bases). CDR1 and CDR2 from the germline V gene are MDHEN and SYDVKM. V lost 6 bases and J 5 bases, leaving 13 bases between the germline ends. This CDR3 is 13 amino acids long. CDR3 sequence (DNA): TGTGCCAGCAGACTCCAGGGGTGGACTGAAGCTTTCTTT. Translation: CASRLQGWTEAFF.

CDR3 residues: CASSFRTGASHEKLFF. The CDR3 nucleotides read TGTGCCAGCAGCTTTCGGACAGGGGCCTCTCATGAAAAACTGTTTTTT. The genes are TRBV14 and TRBJ1-4; 9 positions agree with TRBD1. J gave up 6 bases and V 5 bases, and 10 bases lay outside the gene matches. In germline, CDR1 is SGHDN, CDR2 FVKESK. CDR3 length: 16 residues.

The V call is TRBV19, the J call TRBJ1-5; D is undetermined. V lost 2 bases and J 2 bases, leaving 10 bases between the germline ends. Germline V CDR1 and CDR2: LNHDA, SQIVND (reference sequence). This CDR3 has 15 residues. CDR3 sequence (DNA): TGTGCCAGTAGTATAAACTGGGAGGGCAATCAGCCCCAGCATTTT. The encoded protein is CASSINWEGNQPQHF. Combining the CDR3 with reference TRBV19 and TRBJ1-5 gives the whole variable domain DGGITQSPKYLFRKEGQNVTLSCEQNLNHDAMYWYRQDPGQGLRLIYYSQIVNDFQKGDIAEGYSVSREKKESFPLTVTSAQKNPTAFYLCASSINWEGNQPQHFGDGTRLSIL.

J is TRBJ2-5 and V is TRBV7-3; 7 positions agree with TRBD1. J lost 5 bases, V lost 1 base, and 4 bases had no gene match. CDR1 and CDR2 (germline): SGHTA, FQGTGA. There are 14 residues in the CDR3. In DNA, the CDR3 is TGTGCCAGCAGCTTAAGAGGGGGCGGGGAGACCCAGTACTTC. Translation: CASSLRGGGETQYF.

The chain joins TRBV11-2 to TRBJ1-1, with a tentative D call TRBD1 (6 bases). This CDR3 has 16 residues. V was cut by 1 base and J by 0 bases, with 12 bases left in between. Germline assignment: CDR1 SGHAT and CDR2 FQNNGV. CDR3 in DNA: TGTGCCAGCAGCTTAGTGGGGGGCAGGATGAACACTGAAGCTTTCTTT. The encoded protein is CASSLVGGRMNTEAFF.

This sequence joins TRBV28 and TRBJ2-7; D gene ambiguous. The CDR3 length is 12 residues. CDR1 and CDR2 (germline): MDHEN, SYDVKM. V was clipped by 10 bases and J by 4 bases, with 14 bases between them. DNA of the CDR3: TGTGCCACCGGCGGCCCCGGGTACGAGCAGTACTTC. Its translation: CATGGPGYEQYF. Full variable domain (missing parts from reference TRBV28 and TRBJ2-7): DVKVTQSSRYLVKRTGEKVFLECVQDMDHENMFWYRQDPGLGLRLIYFSYDVKMKEKGDIPEGYSVSREKKERFSLILESASTNQTSMYLCATGGPGYEQYFGPGTRLTVT.

The rearrangement uses TRBV5-1 and TRBJ1-5; D perhaps matches TRBD1 (6 bases). The ends were cut back, 3 bases at V and 3 bases at J, with 13 bases in the middle. This CDR3 spans 15 amino acids. Germline CDR1 and CDR2: SGHRS and YFSETQ. For the CDR3, the DNA is TGCGCCAGCAGCTGGGGAACAGGGTACAATCAGCCCCAGCATTTT. It is translated as CASSWGTGYNQPQHF.

This clone was picked up a small number of times. The identical CDR3 is also encoded by other nucleotide sequences in the sample. The chain carries TRBV29-1 and TRBJ1-1, with D possibly matching TRBD1 (5 bases). V was trimmed by 4 bases and J by 5 bases, leaving 14 bases between them. Per the germline V gene, CDR1 is SQVTM and CDR2 is ANQGSEA. The CDR3 contains 13 residues. The CDR3 nucleotides are TGCAGCGTTGTGGGGGGGGGAGGGACTGAAGCTTTCTTT. Translated, it gives CSVVGGGGTEAFF.

This clone was picked up a small number of times. V gene TRBV19 combines with J gene TRBJ1-2; possibly TRBD1 for D (5 bases). This CDR3 is built from 16 residues. Germline V lookup: CDR1 LNHDA, CDR2 SQIVND (reference sequence). The V and J ends lost 3 bases and 3 bases respectively, with 17 bases between them. The DNA for the CDR3 is TGTGCCAGTAGTATGCTCGGGGGTGAAACCCACTATGGCTACACCTTC. Amino acid sequence: CASSMLGGETHYGYTF.

The chain carries TRBV2 and TRBJ2-1; 7 bases align to TRBD2. The CDR3 contains 13 residues. Per the germline V gene, CDR1 is SNHLY and CDR2 is FYNNEI. V trimming: 4 bases; J trimming: 5 bases; junction bases outside the gene matches: 2. As DNA, the CDR3 is TGTGCCAGCAGTGGTCGGGGGGACAATGAGCAGTTCTTC. It encodes CASSGRGDNEQFF.

This clone was seen only a few times. The V gene is TRBV6-5, the J gene TRBJ1-5; TRBD1 agrees at 8 bases. V gave up 6 bases and J gave up 3 bases; unmatched junction bases: 7. The germline V gene has CDR1 MNHEY and CDR2 SVGAGI. The CDR3 runs to 15 residues. CDR3 DNA sequence: TGTGCCAGCAGGGACAGGGATCCGTTCAATCAGCCCCAGCATTTT. Translating gives CASRDRDPFNQPQHF.

J is TRBJ1-5 and V is TRBV6-5; 8 bases line up with TRBD1. There are 15 residues in the CDR3. CDR1 is MNHEY and CDR2 is SVGAGI in the germline V gene. V was pared by 6 bases and J by 1 base, with 5 bases of the junction left unmatched. CDR3 nucleotides: TGTGCCAGCAGCCTGACAGGGGCGAGCAATCAGCCCCAGCATTTT. Translation gives CASSLTGASNQPQHF.

This clone appeared a single time. The V gene is TRBV30, the J gene TRBJ1-1, with D maybe TRBD1 (5 bases). The CDR3 extends over 11 amino acids. Per the germline V gene, CDR1 is GTSNPN and CDR2 is SVGIG (reference sequence). V was pared by 1 base and J by 11 bases, with 11 bases between. The CDR3 DNA is TGTGCCTGGAGTGAGGGGAAAGAGGCTTTCTTT. Translating it yields CAWSEGKEAFF.

The chain joins TRBV7-2 to TRBJ2-7, with D tentatively TRBD1 (5 bases). Germline V gene sequence: CDR1 SGHTA, CDR2 FQGNSA. The CDR3 is 15 residues long. Trimming shortened V by 5 bases and J by 3 bases, and 17 bases separated the two germline ends. The chain's CDR3 is CASSPRVFSDYEQYF. The DNA for the CDR3 is TGTGCCAGCAGCCCCAGGGTTTTCAGCGACTACGAGCAGTACTTC.

This chain uses TRBV3-1 (or the pseudogene TRBV3-2) with TRBJ2-3; D unresolved. The CDR3 covers 16 residues. Trimming took 4 bases from V and 1 from J, leaving 15 bases between them. Germline V lookup: CDR1 LGHDT, CDR2 YNNKEL (reference sequence). CDR3 bases: TGTGCCAGCAGCCCCAGGCGGTCTGTGGGCACAGATACGCAGTATTTT. It translates to CASSPRRSVGTDTQYF.

This chain uses TRBV6-5 with TRBJ2-5; 9 bases agree with TRBD1. With 6 bases clipped from V and 4 bases from J, the junction kept 9 bases outside the gene matches. The CDR3 is made up of 15 amino acids. Germline assignment: CDR1 MNHEY and CDR2 SVGAGI. In DNA, the CDR3 is TGTGCCAGCAGCCGGACAGGGGATTTAGGAGAGACCCAGTACTTC. It specifies CASSRTGDLGETQYF.

The chain's CDR3 is CASSLLGGVDSNQPQHF. The DNA of the CDR3 is TGTGCCAGCAGTTTATTAGGGGGTGTCGATAGCAATCAGCCCCAGCATTTT. The rearrangement links TRBV28 to TRBJ1-5, with D perhaps TRBD1 (6 bases). V was pared by 1 base and J by 0 bases, with 13 bases between. The CDR3 sequence is 17 residues long. The germline CDR1 and CDR2 sequences are MDHEN and SYDVKM.

The gene calls are TRBV21-1 and TRBJ1-2; TRBD1 reflects the table's D call only, with no check against the DNA. TRBV21-1 has pseudogene status. This CDR3 has 14 residues. The CDR3 reads CASSARDRNYGYTF. DNA of the CDR3: TGTGCCAGCAGCGCTCGGGACAGGAACTATGGCTACACCTTC.

The chain recombines TRBV4-2 with TRBJ1-2; D uncertain. The V end lost 0 bases, the J end lost 7 bases, and 12 bases lay between the germline ends. The CDR3 covers 14 residues. CDR1 LGHNA and CDR2 YNFKEQ come from the germline V gene. This CDR3 reads CASSQDRQLGGYTF. The DNA of the CDR3 is TGTGCCAGCAGCCAAGATCGGCAGCTAGGTGGCTACACCTTC.

The chain uses TRBV7-2 and TRBJ2-7; D gene ambiguous. CDR1 is SGHTA, CDR2 FQGNSA, per germline. There are 14 residues in the CDR3. Trimming took 0 bases from V and 2 from J, leaving 8 bases between them. For the CDR3, the DNA is TGTGCCAGCAGCTTAGCCGGCGGTACCTACGAGCAGTACGTC. Protein product: CASSLAGGTYEQYV.

The chain recombines TRBV6-1 with TRBJ1-4; tentative D call: TRBD1 (6 bases). With 2 bases removed from V and 2 bases from J, the gap between germline ends came to 9 bases. The CDR3 extends over 15 amino acids. Per the germline V gene, CDR1 is MNHNS and CDR2 is SASEGT. CDR3 amino acids: CASSELGATNEKLFF. The CDR3 nucleotides are TGTGCCAGCAGTGAATTGGGGGCGACTAATGAAAAACTGTTTTTT.

This rearrangement joins TRBV7-2 to TRBJ2-1; 8 bases are shared with TRBD2. Trimming at V came to 2 bases and at J to 4 bases, leaving 4 bases not matched to a gene. The CDR3 length is 15 residues. CDR1 is SGHTA, CDR2 FQGNSA, per germline. The chain's CDR3 is CASSLLAGRYNEQFF. The CDR3, as DNA: TGTGCCAGCAGCTTACTAGCGGGTAGATACAATGAGCAGTTCTTC.

The rearrangement uses TRBV7-3 and TRBJ2-1; tentative D call: TRBD2 (5 bases). Germline V gene sequence: CDR1 SGHTA, CDR2 FQGTGA. The V end lost 3 bases, the J end lost 6 bases, and 15 bases lay between the germline ends. There are 15 residues in the CDR3. CDR3 DNA sequence: TGTGCCAGCAGCTTTTCTAGCTCCTCTTCCAATGAGCAGTTCTTC. Encoded protein: CASSFSSSSSNEQFF.

V gene TRBV27 combines with J gene TRBJ2-7; D uncertain. This CDR3 has 14 amino acids. Per the germline V gene, CDR1 is MNHEY and CDR2 is SMNVEV (reference sequence). Trimming pared 4 bases from V and 0 bases from J, leaving 10 bases between. CDR3: CASSSGGLSYEQYV. CDR3 nucleotide sequence: TGTGCCAGCAGTTCTGGCGGCCTCTCCTACGAGCAGTACGTC.

The gene calls are TRBV27 and TRBJ1-1; weak D call: TRBD1 (5 bases). Deletions cut 4 bases from V and 3 bases from J, with 18 bases between. This CDR3 region has 16 residues. Germline CDR1 is MNHEY and CDR2 is SMNVEV (reference sequence). CDR3 sequence: CASSWGPPGTYTEAFF. In DNA, the CDR3 is TGTGCCAGCAGTTGGGGCCCCCCGGGGACCTACACTGAAGCTTTCTTT.

Concerning this clone: The sample has other DNA sequences that encode this CDR3 too. The J gene is TRBJ1-5, the V gene TRBV6-5; 7 nucleotides match TRBD1. The CDR3 is 15 residues long. Germline V gives CDR1 MNHEY, CDR2 SVGAGI. V trimming: 5 bases; J trimming: 0 bases; junction bases outside the gene matches: 4. CDR3: CASSRQGYSNQPQHF. The CDR3 DNA reads TGTGCCAGCAGTAGACAGGGTTATAGCAATCAGCCCCAGCATTTT.

The chain links TRBV11-2 to TRBJ2-2; D uncertain. The ends were cut back, 3 bases at V and 8 bases at J, with 7 bases in the middle. The CDR3 covers 12 residues. CDR1 SGHAT and CDR2 FQNNGV come from the germline V gene. The CDR3 reads CASSFLRGELFF. CDR3 bases: TGTGCCAGCAGCTTCTTAAGGGGGGAGCTGTTTTTT.